What follows are 12 T cell receptor beta chains derived from one specimen sequenced in a study of shared clonotypes between healthy human individuals (TCRdb year 2020). The library relied on the immunoSEQ multiplex PCR assay. The clones in this table, taken by TCRdb from immuneACCESS, are in-frame only. Not every clone is retained; where verified, under half of the shortfall comes from an unresolved V gene, and the cause of the rest is unknown. The sample table lists roughly 1,800,000 clones, about 95% of them with a count of one. The ten largest clones take up roughly 1% of the sample. CD8 naive samples were CD45RO-negative cells positively selected for CCR7, giving a CD45RA+CCR7+ population that excluded TemRA cells. The source material was naive CD8+ T cells sorted from blood. The cell subset or site label here, explained by the study, means: CD45RA+CCR7+. The receptors come from a man younger than 35 in good health.

The chain links TRBV11-2 to TRBJ2-3; TRBD1 aligns across 9 bases. The germline V gene has CDR1 SGHAT and CDR2 FQNNGV. V dropped 0 bases and J dropped 7; count of bases not matched to a gene: 11. This CDR3 comprises 17 residues. The CDR3: CASSLDPAQGADYTQYF. CDR3 DNA sequence: TGTGCCAGCAGCTTAGACCCAGCACAGGGGGCGGATTATACGCAGTATTTT. Using reference TRBV11-2 and TRBJ2-3 for the parts outside the CDR3, the full variable domain is EAGVAQSPRYKIIEKRQSVAFWCNPISGHATLYWYQQILGQGPKLLIQFQNNGVVDDSQLPKDRFSAERLKGVDSTLKIQPAKLEDSAVYLCASSLDPAQGADYTQYFGPGTRLTVL.

This chain links TRBV7-9 with TRBJ1-4, with D possibly TRBD1 on 6 matching bases. Germline CDR1 is SEHNR and CDR2 is FQNEAQ (reference sequence). The CDR3 loop spans 16 amino acids. Between the trimmed V and J ends, which lost 3 bases and 1 base, there was a span of 12 bases. CDR3 amino acids: CASSFSATGTNEKLFF. As DNA, the CDR3 is TGTGCCAGCAGCTTTTCGGCGACAGGAACTAATGAAAAACTGTTTTTT.

The chain is built from TRBV18 and TRBJ1-1; 7 bases match TRBD1. CDR3 length: 12 residues. Losses at the gene ends were 6 bases for V and 7 bases for J; bases not matched to a gene: 5. Germline loops: CDR1 KGHSH, CDR2 LQKENI. Written as DNA, the CDR3 is TGTGCCAGCTCTCTCGGACAGGTTGAAGCTTTCTTT. It translates to CASSLGQVEAFF.

Worth noting for this clone: A read error may produce the germline difference seen at one junction end. The identical CDR3 is also encoded by other nucleotide sequences in the sample. CDR3 DNA sequence: TGCGCTAGCAGCCAAGGGGGGAGTCGCTATGGCTACACCTTC. This sequence encodes CASSQGGSRYGYTF. This chain uses TRBV4-1 with TRBJ1-2, with D tentatively TRBD1 (6 bases). This CDR3 is built from 14 residues. Per the germline V gene, CDR1 is MGHRA and CDR2 is YSYEKL.

The chain employs TRBV4-3 and TRBJ2-7; D gene ambiguous. V shed 0 bases and J shed 4 bases, with 13 bases lying between them. The germline CDR1 and CDR2 sequences are LGHNA and YSLEER. The length of the CDR3 is 15 residues. The CDR3 sequence is CASSQDWLDGYEQYF. In nucleotides, the CDR3 is TGCGCCAGCAGCCAAGATTGGTTGGATGGGTACGAGCAGTACTTC.

V and J are TRBV13 and TRBJ2-7; 7 bases map to TRBD1. The ends lost 1 base at V and 6 bases at J; junction bases unmatched: 9. The CDR3 has 15 residues. The germline V gene encodes CDR1 PRHDT and CDR2 FYEKMQ (reference sequence). CDR3 residues: CASSLVGTEEGEQYF. The CDR3 region has the DNA TGTGCCAGCAGCTTAGTAGGGACAGAAGAAGGCGAGCAGTACTTC.

The chain is built from TRBV19 and TRBJ2-3; unclear D gene. There are 13 residues in the CDR3. V lost 3 bases, J lost 2 bases, and 6 bases lay in between. CDR1 and CDR2 from the germline V gene are LNHDA and SQIVND (reference sequence). CDR3 in amino acids: CASSIELTDTQYF. Here the CDR3 DNA reads TGTGCCAGTAGTATCGAACTCACAGATACGCAGTATTTT. The full variable domain, with the rest looked up from reference TRBV19 and TRBJ2-3, is DGGITQSPKYLFRKEGQNVTLSCEQNLNHDAMYWYRQDPGQGLRLIYYSQIVNDFQKGDIAEGYSVSREKKESFPLTVTSAQKNPTAFYLCASSIELTDTQYFGPGTRLTVL.

The rearrangement joins TRBV27 to TRBJ2-1, with D perhaps assigned TRBD1 or TRBD2 (5 bases each). CDR1 and CDR2 from the germline V gene are MNHEY and SMNVEV (reference sequence). The CDR3 spans 14 residues. V was clipped by 5 bases and J by 5 bases, with 13 bases between them. The CDR3 DNA reads TGTGCCAGCAGTCTGACTCGAGGGGACAATGAGCAGTTCTTC. Amino acid sequence: CASSLTRGDNEQFF.

The J gene is TRBJ2-5, the V gene TRBV10-1; D remains ambiguous. The V gene lost 0 bases and the J gene lost 1 base, with 9 bases spanning the gap. Germline assignment: CDR1 WNHNN and CDR2 SYGVQD (reference sequence). CDR3 size: 15 residues. The CDR3 sequence: CASSESVGLQETQYF. The DNA of the CDR3 is TGCGCCAGCAGTGAGTCGGTTGGGCTCCAAGAGACCCAGTACTTC.

This rearrangement joins TRBV12-5 to TRBJ2-3; 7 bases agree with TRBD2. Germline CDR1 and CDR2: LGHNT and FRNRAP. This CDR3 comprises 15 residues. V was clipped by 5 bases and J by 0 bases; unmatched bases: 5. CDR3 nucleotide sequence: TGTGCTAGTGGTACCGGGACTATTAGCACAGATACGCAGTATTTT. It codes for CASGTGTISTDTQYF.

The rearrangement uses TRBV6-6 and TRBJ1-5; D is undetermined. There are 16 residues in the CDR3. Germline CDR1 is MNHNY and CDR2 is SVGAGI (reference sequence). V lost 2 bases, J lost 0 bases, and 11 bases lay in between. In nucleotides, the CDR3 is TGTGCCAGCAGTTACCTAGGAGTGGTTAGCAATCAGCCCCAGCATTTT. Translating it yields CASSYLGVVSNQPQHF.

Note on this clone: This CDR3 is also generated by other DNA sequences in the sample. The gene calls are TRBV6-5 and TRBJ1-1; D is uncertain. The V end was cut by 0 bases, the J end by 2 bases, with 7 bases between. This CDR3 is 14 amino acids long. CDR1 MNHEY and CDR2 SVGAGI come from the germline V gene. The CDR3 protein is CASSYSLGNTEAFF. The CDR3 DNA follows: TGTGCCAGCAGTTACTCCTTGGGAAACACTGAAGCTTTCTTT.